The clone carrying this T cell receptor (beta chain) was counted a few times. Its antigen remains unidentified. Trimming shortened V by 5 bases and J by 3 bases, and 10 bases separated the two germline ends. The V gene's germline CDR1 is SGHDN and CDR2 FVKESK. The CDR3 is 13 residues long. This sample is part of a study of OX40 agonist ivuxolimab in advanced cancers. Study details: It was ivuxolimab, an agonistic anti-OX40 (CD134) antibody, that patients were treated with. In this trial design, patients received ivuxolimab intravenously at 0.01 to 10 mg/kg every 2 weeks.

Clones were read by immunoSEQ multiplex PCR, and TCRdb kept only the in-frame ones, dropping some. Of 40,000 to 45,000 clones listed, roughly 84% are singletons. Study-level points and caveats: It was also the case that some nonresponders had low normalized T-cell clonal expansion.

V gene TRBV14 combines with J gene TRBJ1-1, with D tentatively TRBD1 (6 bases). This receptor was obtained from an adult with an advanced solid tumor such as melanoma, head and neck, liver or kidney cancer. The source was CD4+ or CD8+ T cells sorted from blood, collected in a trial of the OX40 agonist ivuxolimab. CDR3 sequence (DNA): TGTGCCAGCAGCGGACAGAGTTACACTGAAGCTTTCTTT. It is translated as CASSGQSYTEAFF.